A selection of T cell receptor beta chains follows, all from one sample in a study of T cell changes during pregnancy in multiple sclerosis. The protocol was immunoSEQ multiplex PCR, while the TCRdb copy is restricted to in-frame clones and leaves out a portion. The data show around 70,000 clones, roughly 92% seen once. The sample here was peripheral blood, taken after pregnancy. Receptors originate from a female donor in good health, enrolled as a control in a pregnancy study. CDR3s include the opening cysteine and the closing phenylalanine or tryptophan. A D gene is named only where the DNA matches it firmly. A clone size is listed for some rows: how often the clone was seen (once, few, many), or a class if it is expanded.

d_call	v_call	j_call	clone_size	cdr3_nt	cdr3_aa
-	TRBV7-9	TRBJ2-3	-	TGTGCCAGCAGCCCCACAAACGCAGATACGCAGTATTTT	CASSPTNADTQYF
TRBD1	TRBV14	TRBJ1-2	-	TGTGCCAGCAGCCAAGCGACTATTAACAGGGGGTATGGCTACACCTTC	CASSQATINRGYGYTF
-	TRBV18	TRBJ2-7	-	TGTGCCAGCTCACCCGGACAGTCCTACGAGCAGTACTTC	CASSPGQSYEQYF
-	TRBV29-1	TRBJ1-1	once	TGCAGCGTTGCTGCGGGACTGAACACTGAAGCTTTCTTT	CSVAAGLNTEAFF
TRBD2	TRBV28	TRBJ2-7	-	TGTGCCAGCAGTCCCCCGGTTAGCGGGATAGCCTACGAGCAGTACTTC	CASSPPVSGIAYEQYF
TRBD2	TRBV11-2	TRBJ2-1	once	TGTGCCAGCAGCCAACCGGGACTAGCGGCCTATGAGCAGTTCTTC	CASSQPGLAAYEQFF
-	TRBV2	TRBJ1-1	-	TGTGCCAGCAGCCCCGCCGGGGGGCAGAGGTACACTGAAGCTTTCTTT	CASSPAGGQRYTEAFF
-	TRBV5-4	TRBJ2-3	-	TGTGCCAGCAGCTTGGCGTCTAGACGAAGCACAGATACGCAGTATTTT	CASSLASRRSTDTQYF
-	TRBV9	TRBJ1-4	-	TGTGCCAGCAGCGTGGGTGGGACTACTAATGAAAAACTGTTTTTT	CASSVGGTTNEKLFF
TRBD1	TRBV7-3	TRBJ1-1	once	TGTGCCAGCAGACAGACAGGGGCGGGTAACACTGAAGCTTTCTTT	CASRQTGAGNTEAFF
TRBD1	TRBV7-2	TRBJ1-6	-	TGTGCCAGCAGCCCGCAGGGGGCGGAGAGATCACCCCTCCACTTT	CASSPQGAERSPLHF
TRBD1	TRBV20-1	TRBJ2-7	-	TGCAGTTTAGGGGGCTCTAGGGAGCAGTACTTC	CSLGGSREQYF
TRBD2	TRBV27	TRBJ2-1	-	TGTGCCAGCAGTTTAATACAGACTAGCGGCTACAATGAGCAGTTCTTC	CASSLIQTSGYNEQFF
-	TRBV27	TRBJ2-3	-	TGTGCCAGCACCGAACGGGCAGGGTGGGCAGATACGCAGTATTTT	CASTERAGWADTQYF
-	TRBV7-9	TRBJ1-3	-	TGTGCCAGCAGCGAAGTGGACCGGGGGAAAACCATATATTTT	CASSEVDRGKTIYF
TRBD1	TRBV13	TRBJ1-1	-	TGTGCCAGCAGCCACTGGGGACAGGGGAACACTGAAGCTTTCTTT	CASSHWGQGNTEAFF
-	TRBV19	TRBJ1-2	-	TGTGCCAGTCGCACCTTCCAGGGGTTCTATGGCTACACCTTC	CASRTFQGFYGYTF
TRBD1	TRBV19	TRBJ1-2	-	TGTGCCAGTACCCTCGACAGGGAGGACTATGGCTACACCTTC	CASTLDREDYGYTF
-	TRBV20-1	TRBJ2-5	-	TGCAGTGCTATGCGGTTAGAGACCCAGTACTTC	CSAMRLETQYF
TRBD1	TRBV19	TRBJ1-2	-	TGTGCCAGTATGCAGGGGGCGCAGGGGAATGGCTACACCTTC	CASMQGAQGNGYTF
-	TRBV5-6	TRBJ1-1	-	TGTGCCAGCAGCCCAGGGTTTTTTGACACTGAAGCTTTCTTT	CASSPGFFDTEAFF
-	TRBV25-1	TRBJ2-3	-	TGTGCCAGCAGTGAATTTGGGAGGACTGGCTATACGCAGTATTTT	CASSEFGRTGYTQYF
TRBD2	TRBV27	TRBJ2-1	-	TGTGCCAGCAGTCCCAGACTAGCGGGGGGGCCAGGGAATGAGCAGTTCTTC	CASSPRLAGGPGNEQFF
-	TRBV28	TRBJ1-5	-	TGTGCCAGCAGACTAAACAGGCGGGGTAGCAATCAGCCCCAGCATTTT	CASRLNRRGSNQPQHF
-	TRBV5-1	TRBJ2-1	-	TGCGCCAGCAGCTTGACCGGGGTGGGTGAGCAGTTCTTC	CASSLTGVGEQFF
-	TRBV15	TRBJ2-7	-	TGTGCCACCAGCAGAGATCCTACCTACGAGCAGTACTTC	CATSRDPTYEQYF
-	TRBV28	TRBJ2-3	-	TGTGCCAGCAGTTTCACAGGGTTTCCAGATACGCAGTATTTT	CASSFTGFPDTQYF
-	TRBV5-3	TRBJ1-2	-	TGTGCCAGAAGCTTTAGCGGGTGTGTCAACTATGGCTACACCTTC	CARSFSGCVNYGYTF
-	TRBV6-4	TRBJ2-3	-	TGTGCCAGCAGCGCAGGGGGGACCGATACGCAGTATTTT	CASSAGGTDTQYF
-	TRBV23-1	TRBJ2-7	-	TGCGCCAGCAGTCAAGGCGTCCCGGACAGCTCACCCTACGAGCAGTACTTC	CASSQGVPDSSPYEQYF
TRBD1	TRBV19	TRBJ1-5	-	TGTGCCAGTAGGGAGACAGGGGTCTTCAATCAGCCCCAGCATTTT	CASRETGVFNQPQHF
TRBD2	TRBV7-9	TRBJ2-5	-	TGTGCCAGCAGGCAAAATAGCGGGGTGGAGACCCAGTACTTC	CASRQNSGVETQYF
TRBD1	TRBV19	TRBJ1-3	-	TGTGCCAGTACCCACTCCCGGGACAGGTCCCTAAACACCATATATTTT	CASTHSRDRSLNTIYF